A single TCR beta chain is shown here with its context. The sample carries other DNA sequences with the same CDR3. The repertoire was sequenced with immunoSEQ multiplex PCR; TCRdb's copy has only in-frame clones and lacks some. The sample has around 160,000 clones; roughly 83% are singletons. V was trimmed by 2 bases and J by 4 bases, leaving 9 bases between them. Germline assignment: CDR1 GTSNPN and CDR2 SVGIG (reference sequence). This CDR3 contains 12 residues. This record belongs to a study of cytomegalovirus exposure and HLA in healthy donors. Study at large: Later analysis reported that the 130 or so validation repertoires shared the platform of the approximately 670 first-cohort repertoires.

The material sequenced was PBMCs. The chain couples TRBV30 to TRBJ2-7, with D maybe TRBD2 (6 bases). The sequence was obtained from a young man in good health and CMV-seropositive. CDR3 nucleotides: TGTGCCTGGAGTTCCGGGGGTTACGAGCAGTACTTC. Translated, it gives CAWSSGGYEQYF.